The 9 T cell receptor beta chains below all came from one sample that was sequenced in a study of blood T cell repertoires in COVID-19. Method: immunoSEQ multiplex PCR; TCRdb's copy keeps in-frame clones and lacks some. The sample has approximately 350,000 clones; about four fifths are singletons. What was sequenced was peripheral blood. These receptors all stem from a man aged 30-40 years with active or convalescent COVID-19.

The V and J genes are TRBV6-5 and TRBJ2-1; 11 nucleotides line up with TRBD2. The CDR3 consists of 15 residues. The V segment lost 4 bases and the J segment 5 bases; nucleotides outside the gene matches: 4. CDR1 is MNHEY and CDR2 is SVGAGI in the germline V gene. The CDR3: CASSLAGGPDNEQFF. CDR3 sequence (DNA): TGTGCCAGCAGTTTAGCGGGGGGGCCGGACAATGAGCAGTTCTTC.

V is TRBV5-4 and J is TRBJ1-2; D not certain. This CDR3 is 12 amino acids long. Trimming shortened V by 0 bases and J by 4 bases, and 4 bases separated the two germline ends. Germline loops: CDR1 SGHNT, CDR2 YYREEE (reference sequence). The CDR3 DNA sequence: TGTGCCAGCAGCTTGGCGGGCTATGGCTACACCTTC. Translated, it gives CASSLAGYGYTF.

Only one count was recorded for this clone. The chain links TRBV19 to TRBJ1-3, with D possibly being TRBD1 (5 bases). The CDR3 covers 13 residues. Trimming shortened V by 7 bases and J by 2 bases, and 9 bases separated the two germline ends. CDR1 LNHDA and CDR2 SQIVND come from the germline V gene (reference sequence). CDR3 sequence reads: CASKEGPGNTIYF. The CDR3 DNA follows: TGTGCCAGTAAGGAGGGGCCTGGAAACACCATATATTTT.

Comments on this clone: The sample holds other DNA sequences that translate to the same CDR3. The J gene is TRBJ1-1, the V gene TRBV7-3; weak D call: TRBD1 (6 bases). This CDR3 contains 14 residues. Between the trimmed V and J ends, which lost 4 bases and 1 base, there was a span of 10 bases. CDR1 is SGHTA, CDR2 FQGTGA, per germline. CDR3 DNA: TGTGCCAGCAGCTCGACAGGAGGGAACACTGAAGCTTTCTTT. It is translated as CASSSTGGNTEAFF.

The V and J genes are TRBV27 and TRBJ2-7, with 8 bases matching TRBD1. CDR1 is MNHEY, CDR2 SMNVEV, per germline (reference sequence). V lost 4 bases and J lost 7; bases outside the gene matches: 9. The CDR3 contains 14 residues. CDR3 loop: CASSSDREMWEQYF. The CDR3 DNA follows: TGTGCCAGCAGTTCGGACAGGGAAATGTGGGAGCAGTACTTC.

The chain combines TRBV25-1 with TRBJ2-2; TRBD2 agrees at 7 bases. V trimming: 1 base; J trimming: 3 bases; junction bases outside the gene matches: 8. This CDR3 has 17 residues. CDR1 and CDR2 from the germline V gene are MGHDK and SYGVNS. CDR3 region: CASSESGRGEDTGELFF. CDR3 sequence (DNA): TGTGCCAGCAGTGAATCGGGGAGGGGAGAGGACACCGGGGAGCTGTTTTTT.

The chain combines TRBV29-1 with TRBJ1-5; 12 bases line up with TRBD1. J was trimmed by 9 bases and V by 3 bases; bases with no gene match: 21. Germline-derived CDR1 and CDR2 are SQVTM and ANQGSEA. The length of the CDR3 is 19 residues. The CDR3 loop is CSVDLAPGTGGLLNWPQHF. In DNA form, the CDR3 reads TGCAGCGTTGACCTCGCCCCCGGGACAGGGGGCTTGTTAAATTGGCCCCAGCATTTT.

This clone appeared a few times. This chain connects TRBV19 to TRBJ2-1, with 9 nucleotides matching TRBD2. Germline-derived CDR1 and CDR2 are LNHDA and SQIVND (reference sequence). Trimming at V came to 2 bases and at J to 6 bases, leaving 5 bases not matched to a gene. The CDR3 loop spans 15 amino acids. As DNA, the CDR3 is TGTGCCAGTAGTATAAGTAGCGGGAGTACCAATGAGCAGTTCTTC. Protein: CASSISSGSTNEQFF.

The gene calls are TRBV28 and TRBJ1-6; 8 bases are a match to TRBD1. The CDR3 consists of 16 residues. V lost 6 bases and J lost 9; bases outside the gene matches: 13. Germline V gene data show CDR1 as MDHEN and CDR2 as SYDVKM. The DNA of the CDR3 is TGTGCCAGCAGGTCGGGGGGACAGGCAACATCTTCACCCCTCCACTTT. This gives the protein CASRSGGQATSSPLHF.